This T cell receptor (beta chain) was identified in a study of beta chain features in type 1 diabetes (dated by TCRdb to between 2018 and 2020). General notes on the study: No differences in mean age, gender distribution, total cell number or subset yield were found between patients and healthy donors. Across all samples, roughly 110,000,000 sorted cells were examined, and cell number per subset correlated strongly with RNA yield. In the study, recently diagnosed type 1 diabetes patients and matched healthy donors were compared on the TCRB repertoires of their sorted circulating CD4+ T cell subsets. Regulatory and stem cell-like memory subsets were isolated from only 8 patients and about eight healthy donors, whereas naive and central memory subsets came from all 30 or so donors.

This clone was counted only a few times. No antigen is known for it. Base-call qualities are not available, and no considerably larger clone is one nucleotide away. Points the paper makes about the study in general: Naive, central memory and regulatory TCRB repertoires appeared more similar among patients than among healthy donors. In all four CD4+ subsets, TCRB CDR3 length was moderately but significantly shorter in type 1 diabetes patients. At VDJ recombination sites, patients with type 1 diabetes made fewer insertions and deleted more nucleotides, a pattern implying thymic rearrangement abnormalities. PCR might favor shorter templates, but patient and control samples were amplified and corrected together, so any skew would affect both groups equally. Because cDNA was sequenced instead of genomic DNA, highly expressing activated cells could be over-represented, though the groups showed no difference in activation or CD3 levels. HLA sub-analyses involved small numbers of individuals, so any influence of HLA type on TCRB rearrangement remained unresolved.

A single peripheral blood draw of roughly 0.11 L on average was collected from each donor into heparinised tubes. Naive, central memory, regulatory and stem cell-like memory CD4+ T cells were sorted on a BD FACSAria II using a panel including CD45RO, CCR7, CD25, CD127, CD95 and CD27. All sorted populations exceeded 95% purity. PBMCs were separated immediately by Lymphoprep density gradient centrifugation and were stained directly, without being cultured. To minimize batch effects, samples were stained and sorted in pairs, one healthy donor with one patient per experiment. The entire isolated RNA was reverse transcribed using the High Capacity cDNA Reverse Transcription Kit, and thus expressed TCRB transcripts were sequenced. Naive, central memory and regulatory T cell samples underwent deep immunoSEQ sequencing, averaging about 3.5 million total reads per sample. Sorted cells were lysed in RLT buffer, and RNA was extracted using DNase-treated RNeasy Micro or Mini kits according to cell number. Each cell subset was processed separately to prevent cross-contamination, with patient and healthy donor samples processed together. The immunoSEQ multiplex PCR was used to amplify TCRB sequences from cDNA, generating 87-bp fragments that spanned the CDR3 region. Sequencing of the amplicons was performed on the Illumina HiSeq platform. As for how the authors treated the data: Synthetic template baselines were used to correct PCR bias computationally, reads within Hamming distance 2 were collapsed, and singletons that could not be merged were discarded. Reads were aligned against IMGT so that V, D and J genes, CDR3 length and insertions or deletions at six rearrangement sites could be assigned. Clonotype counts were normalized to sorted cell number within each subset before computing true diversity and Gini coefficients with the tcR R package. The overlap coefficient, calculated on TCRB nucleotide sequences, was used to measure repertoire sharing. Out-of-frame TCRB sequences from naive cells were analyzed as a proxy for the pre-selection repertoire. The immuneACCESS repertoire file appears here via TCRdb, limited to in-frame rearrangements. These files lack a portion of the clones; in checked studies, under half of the deficit traces to unresolved V genes, and the cause of the others is not known. The DNA gave D and trimming, while V, J and clone size come from that table. The sample table records 600,000 to 700,000 clones; around 15% of these occur just once. The leading ten clones occupy 0.022% of the sample.

Sequenced material: naive CD4+ T cells from blood. The sample's cell subset or site label, decoded: true naive CD4+ T cells. This TCR was recovered from a man younger than 30 with type 1 diabetes.

The DNA sequence follows: TGTGCCAGCAGTTTGTGGGGACAGGGTGACATTCAGTACTTC. This gives the protein CASSLWGQGDIQYF. The rearrangement joined TRBV27 to TRBJ2-4, with 9 junctional bases fitting TRBD1. Trimming accounts for 3 bases at V and 8 bases at J, while the number of junction bases matched to no gene is 5. The CDR3 has 14 amino acids, counting the end cysteine and phenylalanine. Only the CDR3 part of the read is kept: 42 bases, read in frame from the first base. The germline V gene (reference sequence) supplies CDR1 MNHEY and CDR2 SMNVEV.